This T cell receptor (beta chain) was sequenced in a study of chemoradiotherapy in HPV16-positive cancers. Turning to the study itself: Functional T-cell assays on two HPV16-positive patients' cells defined candidate HPV-specific clones and common TCR motifs. Study-level findings and limits: During treatment, candidate HPV-specific clones and E7-related motifs expanded in tumor. For HPV16-positive patients, expanding HPV-responsive T cells associated with longer recurrence-free survival.

Regarding this clone: The antigen is unknown.

Profiled with immunoSEQ multiplex PCR; TCRdb holds only in-frame clones, not every one. The sample records more than 10,000 clones, around 71% being singletons. The V gene's germline CDR1 is SGHRS and CDR2 YFSETQ. Trimming took 2 bases from V and 3 from J, leaving 8 bases between them. CDR3 length equals 13 residues. The genes are TRBV5-1 and TRBJ1-1; D remains unclear. This specimen was collected from a patient who underwent chemoradiotherapy. The sequence derives from a human donor with HPV-associated anogenital cancer. CDR3 nucleotides: TGCGCCAGCAGCTTCGCCCAGTACACTGAAGCTTTCTTT. It encodes CASSFAQYTEAFF.